This T cell receptor (beta chain) appears in the sequencing data of a study of shared clonotypes between healthy human individuals (dated by TCRdb to 2019 to 2021). About the full investigation: The cohort included three men and a couple of women between 18 and 49 years of age. For each donor, three plates each were used for CD4 naive and CD4 memory, two plates were used for CD8 naive, and one plate was used for CD8 memory. Per donor, leukapheresis produced somewhere between about 0.85 and 8.9 billion PBMCs. To estimate repertoire size and how much clonotypes are shared between individuals, the study performed deep sequencing of blood TCR repertoires from a few healthy adults. To increase sequencing depth and limit assay-specific biases, TCR repertoire library preparation and sequencing were carried out by different laboratories using diverse techniques.

TCR CDR3 regions were amplified from genomic DNA by multiplex PCR using the deep immunoSEQ assay. For each cell subset, the extracted genomic DNA was distributed evenly across all wells of several immunoSEQ 96-well plates, and each plate served as one replicate. Each replicate PCR for sorted subsets received about 200 ng genomic DNA, equal to tens of thousands of T cell genomes. The purified libraries were quantified using a Qubit 3.0 fluorometer, sized with a Bioanalyzer 2100, and then quantified again using the KAPA Library Quantification kit. Every immunoSEQ 96-well plate was sequenced on a separate single-read 150-cycle Illumina NextSeq 550 flow cell. Turning to the authors' computational methods: Because the immunoSEQ output included only junctional sequences and no quality scores, the filtering could not be the same as the filtering used for full-length reads. To assign V/J genes and CDR3, sequences were annotated using PyIR, a Python wrapper for IgBLAST v1.9, with IMGT germline references. Any read was removed if the V/J assignment was weak (E-value above 1e-6), the CDR3 was missing, or the read contained stop codons, out-of-frame junctions, or ambiguous translated residues. V3J clonotypes were defined as sequences sharing the same inferred V gene, J gene, and CDR3 amino acid sequence. To compute the percentage overlap between repertoires, the number of shared unique clonotypes was divided by the size of the smaller repertoire. Richness of each repertoire was evaluated using RTK rarefaction, the Chao1 estimator, and Recon v2.1 estimates of unobserved clonotypes. OLGA was used to compute generation probabilities for all TCRbeta clonotypes that the gDNA method yielded from a handful of donors. Entries here come from immuneACCESS through TCRdb and include only in-frame sequences with V and J called. Some clones fail to appear in such tables; in the studies checked, an unresolved V gene covers under half of the shortfall, and the cause of the remainder is unknown. D and trimming were read from the DNA, whereas the V and J calls and clone size are those reported in that table. This sample has around 1.9 million clones in its table, and about 94% of those were observed once. Less than 2% of the sample rests with the top ten.

CD8 naive samples were obtained by positive selection for CCR7 among CD45RO-negative cells, yielding a CD45RA+CCR7+ population from which TemRA cells were excluded. The donors were healthy, HIV-negative adults who had no recently reported acute infections or vaccinations. Every donor was a Caucasian adult residing in Nashville, Tennessee, USA. After blood collection by leukapheresis, PBMCs were isolated using Ficoll-Histopaque density gradient centrifugation and then cryopreserved in the vapor phase of liquid nitrogen. Analytical flow cytometry was used to check the purity and quantity of each magnetically sorted T cell population. Each sorted fraction had its genomic DNA isolated and then quantified by UV absorbance on a Nanodrop 2000c. Overall study outcomes, separate from this receptor: Only blood was sampled, and tissue TCR repertoires likely differ from those in blood. The small number of donors limited the genetic and exposure-history diversity represented. Sharing across several donors was observed for about 5% of naive CD4, over 3% of naive CD8, over 2% of memory CD4, and roughly 0.4% of memory CD8 clonotypes. Larger estimated clonotype richness was generally found for naive subsets than for memory subsets. Compared with non-shared clonotypes, the clonotypes found in all four sorted-subset donors had higher generation probabilities. Rarefaction of sorted-subset datasets indicated incomplete sequencing despite the large sequencing depth. Pairwise subsampling led to the expectation that sequencing depth would affect the degree of clonotype sharing among donors.

From the cysteine up to the phenylalanine, the CDR3 has a length of 14 residues. Just the 42-base CDR3 DNA is kept, in frame starting at base 1. The junction carries 14 bases between V and J, which are trimmed by 5 bases and 3 bases respectively. CDR1 SEHNR and CDR2 FQNEAQ were looked up in the germline V gene (reference sequence). This clone was seen only once. The antigen it binds to is not known. It has no much larger one-base neighbor in the sample; base qualities were not kept. Sequenced input: naive CD8+ T cells from PBMCs. The intended sense of this specimen's cell subset or site label: CD45RA+CCR7+. The receptor chain draws on TRBV7-9 and TRBJ2-7, with no D gene named confidently. This receptor was identified in a man between 18 and 29 years old in good health. Some clones in this sample may be carry-over from other donors' samples. For the CDR3, the sequence is CASSEQTEYYEQYF. The DNA reads TGTGCCAGCAGCGAGCAGACGGAATACTACGAGCAGTACTTC.